This note documents a single TCR beta chain sequence. No antigen is known for it. The beta constant-region primer was an equimolar mix of two oligonucleotides covering TRBC1 and TRBC2. The ligated cDNA underwent four PCR rounds using SP2 and nested alpha and beta constant-region primers. Ligation attached a single-stranded oligonucleotide with a 12-nucleotide UMI and the SP2 primer to the cDNA 3' end. TCRdb re-analysed the UMI-ligation and nested PCR reads in MiXCR, keeping a single row per CDR3 protein. The sample holds over 100,000 distinct CDR3 sequences, approximately 37% seen once. Four subsets defined by CD45RA and CD27 were sorted after CD3, CD4, CD8 and live/dead staining. The sample originates from a study of naive and memory T cell subsets. V was clipped by 3 bases and J by 5 bases; unmatched bases: 4. The CDR3 spans 15 residues. Study results and caveats: Over 90% of naive TCR sequences appeared only once after error correction, unlike memory subsets. TCR counts from RNA may reflect activation-linked expression changes.

The V gene is TRBV12-3 or TRBV12-4, the J gene TRBJ2-2, with 9 positions matching TRBD2. The receptor was isolated from a human donor in good health. Sequencing used central memory CD4+ T cells from blood. The DNA for the CDR3 is TGTGCCAGCAGTTTGAGCGGGAGGTTGACCGGGGAGCTGTTTTTT. Translating it yields CASSLSGRLTGELFF.